The 26 T cell receptor beta chains below come from one sample, sequenced in a study of blood T cell repertoires in COVID-19. Libraries were prepared by immunoSEQ multiplex PCR; TCRdb keeps only in-frame clonotypes and omits some of them. The sample holds tens of thousands of clones, 70% to 80% seen once. The specimen sequenced was peripheral blood. Receptor source: a human donor in a cohort sampled during active COVID-19.

The chain couples TRBV6-5 to TRBJ1-1; D remains ambiguous. Germline V lookup: CDR1 MNHEY, CDR2 SVGAGI. The CDR3 runs to 14 residues. V was clipped by 5 bases and J by 5 bases, with 15 bases between them. The CDR3 nucleotides are TGTGCCAGCAGTACCCCGCCAGGTGGTACTGAAGCTTTCTTT. Its protein is CASSTPPGGTEAFF.

This clone appeared a few times. The chain uses TRBV11-2 and TRBJ2-7; D might be TRBD1 (5 bases). Per the germline V gene, CDR1 is SGHAT and CDR2 is FQNNGV. The CDR3 covers 15 residues. V lost 1 base to trimming and J lost 2 bases, with 12 bases between them. For the CDR3, the DNA is TGTGCCAGCAGCTTAGTCCAAGGGGTGACCTACGAGCAGTACTTC. This translates into CASSLVQGVTYEQYF.

The rearrangement joins TRBV19 to TRBJ2-1; 13 bases are shared with TRBD2. The CDR3 has 17 residues. Looked up from germline, CDR1 is LNHDA and CDR2 is SQIVND (reference sequence). J lost 7 bases, V lost 5 bases, and 11 bases had no gene match. The CDR3 DNA reads TGTGCCAGTAGTCTCAGACTAGCGGGAGGTGAAGCGAATGAGCAGTTCTTC. Its protein is CASSLRLAGGEANEQFF.

This chain uses TRBV7-9 with TRBJ2-5; TRBD2 is a possible D gene (5 bases). Per the germline V gene, CDR1 is SEHNR and CDR2 is FQNEAQ (reference sequence). The CDR3 has 15 residues. The V gene lost 0 bases and the J gene lost 6 bases, with 14 bases spanning the gap. CDR3 loop: CASSLAGVGAKTQYF. The CDR3 nucleotides read TGTGCCAGCAGCTTAGCCGGGGTGGGCGCCAAGACCCAGTACTTC.

This sequence joins TRBV7-8 and TRBJ2-7; 8 bases line up with TRBD1. The V and J ends lost 7 bases and 0 bases, in that order; junction bases with no gene match: 5. From germline, CDR1 is SGHVS and CDR2 FQNEAQ. This CDR3 has 14 residues. The CDR3 loop is CASNTGGSSYEQYF. The CDR3 nucleotides read TGTGCCAGCAACACAGGGGGGAGCTCCTACGAGCAGTACTTC.

V and J are TRBV29-1 and TRBJ1-1, with D unclear. Trimming cost V 5 bases and J 3 bases, with 7 bases left between them. The CDR3 consists of 11 residues. The germline V gene has CDR1 SQVTM and CDR2 ANQGSEA. This CDR3 reads CSVTEYTEAFF. As DNA, the CDR3 is TGCAGCGTTACAGAGTACACTGAAGCTTTCTTT.

The chain has TRBV28 and TRBJ1-2; D gene ambiguous. The ends were cut back, 6 bases at V and 3 bases at J, with 14 bases in the middle. Germline CDR1 reads MDHEN; CDR2 reads SYDVKM. The length of the CDR3 is 14 residues. As DNA, the CDR3 is TGTGCCAGCAGCCCCGAGCCGGGGTACTATGGCTACACCTTC. This encodes CASSPEPGYYGYTF.

The chain has TRBV24-1 and TRBJ2-7; 9 bases align to TRBD2. CDR3 length: 16 residues. Germline CDR1 KGHDR, CDR2 SFDVKD. V shed 2 bases and J 0 bases; nucleotides not matched to a gene: 4. CDR3 region: CATSDWAGGPSYEQYF. The CDR3 DNA follows: TGTGCCACCAGTGATTGGGCGGGGGGGCCCTCCTACGAGCAGTACTTC.

The rearrangement joins TRBV29-1 to TRBJ2-5; D unclear. The CDR3 consists of 11 residues. Germline V gives CDR1 SQVTM, CDR2 ANQGSEA. V lost 7 bases to trimming and J lost 4 bases, with 10 bases between them. For the CDR3, the DNA is TGCAGCGGACAAATGGGAGAGACCCAGTACTTC. It encodes CSGQMGETQYF.

The chain uses TRBV30 and TRBJ2-3, with TRBD2 matching over 11 bases. The ends lost 4 bases at V and 2 bases at J; junction bases unmatched: 2. The CDR3 totals 14 residues. Germline V lookup: CDR1 GTSNPN, CDR2 SVGIG (reference sequence). CDR3 coding DNA: TGTGCCTGGACTAGCGGGGGGATCACAGATACGCAGTATTTT. Amino acids: CAWTSGGITDTQYF.

The chain has TRBV12-3 or TRBV12-4 and TRBJ1-1; D unresolved. The CDR3 loop spans 13 amino acids. V lost 3 bases, J lost 4 bases, and 9 bases lay in between. The CDR3 here is CASSFGRLTEAFF. The CDR3 DNA is TGTGCCAGCAGTTTTGGGCGTCTCACTGAAGCTTTCTTT.

This rearrangement joins TRBV6-2 or TRBV6-3 to TRBJ1-1; 7 bases agree with TRBD1. V was pared by 4 bases and J by 3 bases, with 11 bases of the junction left unmatched. There are 16 residues in the CDR3. Germline V CDR1 and CDR2: MNHEY, SVGEGT. Written as DNA, the CDR3 is TGTGCCAGCAGTTCCGGGACAGCCTCTCGGGACACTGAAGCTTTCTTT. Translation: CASSSGTASRDTEAFF.

V usage is TRBV11-2 and J usage is TRBJ2-1; 7 nucleotides line up with TRBD1. Per germline, CDR1 SGHAT and CDR2 FQNNGV. Losses at the gene ends were 4 bases for V and 7 bases for J; bases not matched to a gene: 7. This CDR3 contains 14 residues. The CDR3 sequence is CASSSRDRVNEQFF. In nucleotides, the CDR3 is TGTGCCAGCAGCTCCCGGGACAGAGTAAATGAGCAGTTCTTC. Together with reference TRBV11-2 and TRBJ2-1, the CDR3 gives the full variable domain: EAGVAQSPRYKIIEKRQSVAFWCNPISGHATLYWYQQILGQGPKLLIQFQNNGVVDDSQLPKDRFSAERLKGVDSTLKIQPAKLEDSAVYLCASSSRDRVNEQFFGPGTRLTVL.

V gene TRBV2 combines with J gene TRBJ2-1; D not certain. CDR3 length equals 11 residues. The V and J ends lost 9 bases and 11 bases respectively, with 14 bases between them. CDR1 and CDR2 from the germline V gene are SNHLY and FYNNEI. CDR3 bases: TGTGCCAGTAAGTACGAGAGGCAGCAGTTCTTC. It codes for CASKYERQQFF.

The chain uses TRBV6-5 and TRBJ2-1, with unresolved D. The CDR3 has 12 amino acids. Looked up from germline, CDR1 is MNHEY and CDR2 is SVGAGI. The V end lost 8 bases, the J end lost 2 bases, and 7 bases lay between the germline ends. As DNA, the CDR3 is TGTGCCAGCGGCACAACCTACAATGAGCAGTTCTTC. This encodes CASGTTYNEQFF.

V gene TRBV10-1 combines with J gene TRBJ2-1, with TRBD2 as a possible D gene (5 bases). V lost 6 bases, J lost 7 bases, and 16 bases lay in between. The CDR3 spans 14 residues. Per germline, CDR1 WNHNN and CDR2 SYGVQD (reference sequence). The CDR3 region has the DNA TGCGCCAGCAGCTCCGCGATGTCGGGGAATGAGCAGTTCTTC. It translates to CASSSAMSGNEQFF.

This rearrangement joins TRBV5-4 to TRBJ1-1, with 8 bases that match TRBD1. Germline CDR1 and CDR2: SGHNT and YYREEE (reference sequence). J gave up 3 bases and V 0 bases, and 7 bases lay outside the gene matches. The CDR3 spans 16 residues. CDR3 in amino acids: CASSLGQTTGDTEAFF. In DNA, the CDR3 is TGTGCCAGCAGCTTGGGCCAAACGACAGGGGACACTGAAGCTTTCTTT.

Only a few counts were recorded for this clone. The chain links TRBV28 to TRBJ2-1; D may be TRBD2 (5 bases). V lost 3 bases, J lost 4 bases, and 16 bases lay in between. The germline V gene has CDR1 MDHEN and CDR2 SYDVKM. The CDR3 loop spans 16 amino acids. Written as DNA, the CDR3 is TGTGCCAGCAGTTTCAAGGGCGGGCGCGGTTACAATGAGCAGTTCTTC. Its protein is CASSFKGGRGYNEQFF.

This CDR3 reads CASSGTGTTNEKLFF. In nucleotides, the CDR3 is TGTGCCAGCAGCGGGACAGGGACAACTAATGAAAAACTGTTTTTT. The chain couples TRBV4-2 to TRBJ1-4; the match to TRBD1 covers 9 bases. The germline gives CDR1 LGHNA, CDR2 YNFKEQ. The CDR3 consists of 15 residues. Trimming at V came to 5 bases and at J to 0 bases, leaving 1 base not matched to a gene.

V usage is TRBV3-1 (or the pseudogene TRBV3-2) and J usage is TRBJ1-4; D is unresolved. Trimming cost V 1 base and J 8 bases, with 11 bases left between them. The CDR3 consists of 14 residues. Germline V CDR1 and CDR2: LGHDT, YNNKEL (reference sequence). The CDR3 protein is CASSQGLTEEKLFF. CDR3 in DNA: TGTGCCAGCAGCCAAGGTCTTACCGAGGAAAAACTGTTTTTT.

The chain is built from TRBV28 and TRBJ2-2; D is possibly TRBD1 (6 bases). CDR1 and CDR2 (germline): MDHEN, SYDVKM. Trimming left V 9 bases short and J 2 bases short, with 10 bases between. This CDR3 has 13 amino acids. The CDR3 sequence: CASPDSNTGELFF. CDR3 nucleotides: TGTGCCAGTCCGGACAGTAACACCGGGGAGCTGTTTTTT.

The rearrangement uses TRBV6-5 and TRBJ1-2, with D possibly TRBD1 on 6 matching bases. The CDR3 extends over 13 amino acids. V lost 7 bases and J 4 bases, leaving 13 bases between the germline ends. Per the germline V gene, CDR1 is MNHEY and CDR2 is SVGAGI. CDR3 DNA: TGTGCCAGCACCATGGACAGCCGCTATGGCTACACCTTC. Protein: CASTMDSRYGYTF.

This clone was seen a single time. V and J are TRBV3-1 (or the pseudogene TRBV3-2) and TRBJ2-1; 13 nucleotides match TRBD2. The V gene's germline CDR1 is LGHDT and CDR2 YNNKEL (reference sequence). V lost 8 bases to trimming and J lost 14 bases; unmatched junction nucleotides: 9. The CDR3 has 13 amino acids. As DNA, the CDR3 is TGTGCCAGCGGAACTAGCGGGGGGGCCGATAAGTTCTTC. This sequence encodes CASGTSGGADKFF.

V gene TRBV19 combines with J gene TRBJ2-1, with 8 bases aligning to TRBD2. The trim removed 5 bases at V and 10 bases at J, leaving 16 bases unmatched. CDR1 and CDR2 (germline): LNHDA, SQIVND (reference sequence). This CDR3 has 16 amino acids. CDR3 in amino acids: CASSARGSGDRGEQFF. DNA of the CDR3: TGTGCCAGTAGTGCCCGGGGTAGCGGGGACCGGGGGGAGCAGTTCTTC.

This chain joins TRBV7-2 and TRBJ2-7; TRBD2 matches 8 bases. V lost 3 bases and J lost 4; bases outside the gene matches: 8. This CDR3 is built from 15 residues. In germline, CDR1 is SGHTA, CDR2 FQGNSA. CDR3 amino acids: CASSFQSGGLYEQYF. CDR3 DNA sequence: TGTGCCAGCAGCTTCCAGAGCGGGGGACTTTACGAGCAGTACTTC.

The chain is built from TRBV28 and TRBJ1-4; 7 nucleotides line up with TRBD1. Germline V CDR1 and CDR2: MDHEN, SYDVKM. J lost 8 bases, V lost 6 bases, and 9 bases had no gene match. The CDR3 runs 14 residues. The CDR3 DNA reads as TGTGCCAGCAGATTAAGGACAGGATTGGAAAAACTGTTTTTT. It specifies CASRLRTGLEKLFF.